This paragraph reports one T cell receptor (beta chain). Its specificity is not known. This CDR3 is 13 amino acids long. CDR1 LNHDA and CDR2 SQIVND come from the germline V gene (reference sequence). Trimming removed 6 bases from V and 0 bases from J, with 8 bases in between. The sample comes from a study of CD8 T cells in ankylosing spondylitis. Notes on the study in general: Earlier reports found some motif variants in synovial fluid and blood in reactive arthritis.

Quantitative 5'-RACE with molecular barcodes was used to make the TCR beta libraries. A single record per CDR3 protein comes from TCRdb applying MiXCR to the 5' RACE reads. Of some 350,000 distinct CDR3 sequences in the sample, over 12% were seen once. This TCR came from a male donor with ankylosing spondylitis or in good health (not recorded which). This sequence joins TRBV19 and TRBJ1-1; D ambiguous. The sequenced sample was blood, either unsorted or a sorted T cell fraction (not recorded which). The CDR3 sequence: CASSTAVNTEAFF. CDR3 sequence (DNA): TGTGCCAGTAGCACTGCGGTGAACACTGAAGCTTTCTTT. Filled out from reference TRBV19 and TRBJ1-1, the complete variable domain reads DGGITQSPKYLFRKEGQNVTLSCEQNLNHDAMYWYRQDPGQGLRLIYYSQIVNDFQKGDIAEGYSVSREKKESFPLTVTSAQKNPTAFYLCASSTAVNTEAFFGQGTRLTVV.